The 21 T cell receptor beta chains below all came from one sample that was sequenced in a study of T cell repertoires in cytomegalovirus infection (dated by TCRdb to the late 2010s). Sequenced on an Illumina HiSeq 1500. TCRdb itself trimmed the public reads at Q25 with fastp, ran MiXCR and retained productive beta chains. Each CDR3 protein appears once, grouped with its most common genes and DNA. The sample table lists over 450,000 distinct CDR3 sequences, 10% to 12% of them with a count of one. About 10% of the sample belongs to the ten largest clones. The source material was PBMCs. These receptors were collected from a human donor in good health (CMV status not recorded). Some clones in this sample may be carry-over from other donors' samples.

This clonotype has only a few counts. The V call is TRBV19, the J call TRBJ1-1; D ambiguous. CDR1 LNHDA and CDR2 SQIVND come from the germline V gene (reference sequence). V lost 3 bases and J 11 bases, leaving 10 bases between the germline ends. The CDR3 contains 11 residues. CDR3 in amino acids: CASSIMGTAFF. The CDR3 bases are TGTGCCAGTAGTATTATGGGAACGGCTTTCTTT.

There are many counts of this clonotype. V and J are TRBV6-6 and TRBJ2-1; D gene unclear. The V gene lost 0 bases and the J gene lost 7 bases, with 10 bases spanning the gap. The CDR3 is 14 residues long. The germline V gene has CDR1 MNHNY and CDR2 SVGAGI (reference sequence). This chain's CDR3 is CASSYSIPPNEQFF. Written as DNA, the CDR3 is TGTGCCAGCAGTTACTCGATCCCCCCGAATGAGCAGTTCTTC.

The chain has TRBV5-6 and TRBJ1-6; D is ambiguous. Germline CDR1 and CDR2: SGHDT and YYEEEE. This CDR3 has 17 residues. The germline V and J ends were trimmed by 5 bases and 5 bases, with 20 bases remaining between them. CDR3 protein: CASRRSGSRGDNSPLHF. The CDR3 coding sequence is TGTGCCAGCAGACGATCAGGCAGTCGAGGAGATAATTCACCCCTCCACTTT.

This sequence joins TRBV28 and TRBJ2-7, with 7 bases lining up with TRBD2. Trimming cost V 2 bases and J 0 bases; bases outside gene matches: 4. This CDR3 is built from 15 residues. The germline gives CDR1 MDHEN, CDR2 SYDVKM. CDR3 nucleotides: TGTGCCAGCAGTTTAGGGGGGGGGGTCTCCTACGAGCAGTACTTC. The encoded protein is CASSLGGGVSYEQYF.

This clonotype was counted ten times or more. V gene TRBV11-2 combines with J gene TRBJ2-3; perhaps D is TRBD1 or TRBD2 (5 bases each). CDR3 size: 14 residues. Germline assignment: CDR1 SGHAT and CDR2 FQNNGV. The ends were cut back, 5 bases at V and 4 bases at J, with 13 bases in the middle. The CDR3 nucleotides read TGTGCCAGCAGCCCTCGGGTGGGGGCAGATACGCAGTATTTT. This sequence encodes CASSPRVGADTQYF.

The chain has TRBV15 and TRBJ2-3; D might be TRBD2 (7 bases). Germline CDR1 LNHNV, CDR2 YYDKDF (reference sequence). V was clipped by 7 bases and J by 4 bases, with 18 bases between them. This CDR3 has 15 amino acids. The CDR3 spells CATNAPGRGSDTQYF. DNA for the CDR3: TGTGCCACCAACGCGCCGGGGAGGGGGTCAGATACGCAGTATTTT.

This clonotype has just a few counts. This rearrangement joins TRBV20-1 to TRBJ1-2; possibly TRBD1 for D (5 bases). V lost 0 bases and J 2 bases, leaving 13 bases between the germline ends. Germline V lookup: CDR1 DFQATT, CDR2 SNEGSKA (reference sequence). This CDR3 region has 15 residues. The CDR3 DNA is TGCAGTGCTAGAGATCGACGGGGGGACAACTATGGCTACACCTTC. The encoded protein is CSARDRRGDNYGYTF.

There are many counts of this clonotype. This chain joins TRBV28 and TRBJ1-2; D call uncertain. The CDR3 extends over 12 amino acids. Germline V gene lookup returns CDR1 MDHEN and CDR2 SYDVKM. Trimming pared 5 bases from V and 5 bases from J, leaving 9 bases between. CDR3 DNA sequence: TGTGCCAGCAGTATCCGGGTTTATGGCTACACCTTC. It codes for CASSIRVYGYTF.

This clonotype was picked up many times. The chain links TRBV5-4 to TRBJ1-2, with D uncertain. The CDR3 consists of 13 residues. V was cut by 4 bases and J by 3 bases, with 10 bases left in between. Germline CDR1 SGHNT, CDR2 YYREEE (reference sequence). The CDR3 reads CASSTDLDYGYTF. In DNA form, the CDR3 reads TGTGCCAGCAGCACGGATTTGGACTATGGCTACACCTTC.

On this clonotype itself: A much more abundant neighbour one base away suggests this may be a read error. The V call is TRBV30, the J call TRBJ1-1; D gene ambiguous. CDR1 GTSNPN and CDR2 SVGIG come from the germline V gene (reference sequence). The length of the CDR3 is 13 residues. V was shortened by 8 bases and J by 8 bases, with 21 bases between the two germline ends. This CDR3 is CAGSQSAVGEAFF. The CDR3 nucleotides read TGTGCCGGGTCTCAATCGGCAGTCGGAGAAGCTTTCTTT.

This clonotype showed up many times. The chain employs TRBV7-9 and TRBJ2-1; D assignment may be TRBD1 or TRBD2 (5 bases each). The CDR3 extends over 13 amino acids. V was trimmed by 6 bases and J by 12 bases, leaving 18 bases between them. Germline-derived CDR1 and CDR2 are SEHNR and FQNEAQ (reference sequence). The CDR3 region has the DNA TGTGCCAGCAGTTCCCCAGGGAGTGGGTGGCAGTTCTTC. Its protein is CASSSPGSGWQFF.

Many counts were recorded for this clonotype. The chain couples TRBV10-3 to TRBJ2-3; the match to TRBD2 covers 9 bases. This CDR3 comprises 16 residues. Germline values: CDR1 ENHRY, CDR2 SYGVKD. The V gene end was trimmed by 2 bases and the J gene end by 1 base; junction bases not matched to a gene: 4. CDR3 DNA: TGTGCCATCAGTGAGCGCACTAGCGGGCGCACAGATACGCAGTATTTT. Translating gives CAISERTSGRTDTQYF.

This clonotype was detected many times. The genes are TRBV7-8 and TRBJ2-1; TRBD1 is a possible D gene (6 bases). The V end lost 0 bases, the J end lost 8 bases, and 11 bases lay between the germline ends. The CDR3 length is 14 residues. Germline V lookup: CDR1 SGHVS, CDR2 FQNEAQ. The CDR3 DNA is TGTGCCAGCAGCTTAGCCAGGGGAAGCTATGAGCAGTTCTTC. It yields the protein CASSLARGSYEQFF. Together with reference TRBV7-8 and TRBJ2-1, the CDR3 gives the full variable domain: GAGVSQSPRYKVAKRGQDVALRCDPISGHVSLFWYQQALGQGPEFLTYFQNEAQLDKSGLPSDRFFAERPEGSVSTLKIQRTQQEDSAVYLCASSLARGSYEQFFGPGTRLTVL.

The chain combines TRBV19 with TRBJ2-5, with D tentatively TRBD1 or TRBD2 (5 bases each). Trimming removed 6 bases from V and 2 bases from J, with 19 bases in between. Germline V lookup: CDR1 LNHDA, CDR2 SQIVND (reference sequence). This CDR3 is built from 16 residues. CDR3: CASRRRGGQTQETQYF. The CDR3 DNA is TGTGCCAGTAGACGACGGGGCGGTCAAACTCAAGAGACCCAGTACTTC.

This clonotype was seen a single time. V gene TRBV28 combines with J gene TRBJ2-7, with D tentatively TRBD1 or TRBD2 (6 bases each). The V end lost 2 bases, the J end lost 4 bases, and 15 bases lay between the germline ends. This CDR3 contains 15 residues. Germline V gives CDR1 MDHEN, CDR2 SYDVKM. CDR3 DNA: TGTGCCAGCAGTTTAAGCGGCGGAGGGGGTTACGAGCAGTACTTC. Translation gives CASSLSGGGGYEQYF.

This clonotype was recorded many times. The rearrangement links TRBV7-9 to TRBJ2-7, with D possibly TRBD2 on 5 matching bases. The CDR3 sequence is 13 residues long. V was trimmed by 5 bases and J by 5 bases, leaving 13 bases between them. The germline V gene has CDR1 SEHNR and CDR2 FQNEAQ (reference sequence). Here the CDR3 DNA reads TGTGCCAGCAGCCTAGAATTGGAGGACGAGCAGTACTTC. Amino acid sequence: CASSLELEDEQYF.

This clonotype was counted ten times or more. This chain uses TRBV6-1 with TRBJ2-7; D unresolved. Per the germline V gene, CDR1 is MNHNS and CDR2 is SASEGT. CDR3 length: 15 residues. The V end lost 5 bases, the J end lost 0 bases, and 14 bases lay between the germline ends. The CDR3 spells CASSTSERVSYEQYF. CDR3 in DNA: TGTGCCAGCAGTACATCGGAAAGGGTCTCCTACGAGCAGTACTTC.

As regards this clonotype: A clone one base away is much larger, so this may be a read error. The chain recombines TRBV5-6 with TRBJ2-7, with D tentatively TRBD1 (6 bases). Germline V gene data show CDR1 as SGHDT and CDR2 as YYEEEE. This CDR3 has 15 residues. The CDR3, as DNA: TGTACCAGCAGCCCATCCGGACAGATCTCCTACGAGCAGTACTTC. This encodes CTSSPSGQISYEQYF.

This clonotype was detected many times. The CDR3 is CASSFGNGNTEAFF. Written as DNA, the CDR3 is TGTGCCAGCAGCTTCGGTAATGGGAACACTGAAGCTTTCTTT. This rearrangement joins TRBV7-3 to TRBJ1-1, with D hard to call. Germline V CDR1 and CDR2: SGHTA, FQGTGA. The V end lost 3 bases, the J end lost 1 base, and 9 bases lay between the germline ends. The CDR3 loop spans 14 amino acids.

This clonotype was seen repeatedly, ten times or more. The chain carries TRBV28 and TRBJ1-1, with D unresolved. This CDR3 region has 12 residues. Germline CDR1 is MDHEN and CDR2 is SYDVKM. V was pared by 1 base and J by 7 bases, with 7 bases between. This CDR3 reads CASSLLTFEAFF. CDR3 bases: TGTGCCAGCAGTTTATTGACTTTTGAAGCTTTCTTT.

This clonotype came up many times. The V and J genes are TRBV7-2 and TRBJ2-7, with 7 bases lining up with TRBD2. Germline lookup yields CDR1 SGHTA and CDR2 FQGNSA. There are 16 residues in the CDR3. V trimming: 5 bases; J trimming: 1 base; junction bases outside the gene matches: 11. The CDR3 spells CASSLSRAGSSYEQYF. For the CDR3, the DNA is TGTGCCAGCAGCCTCTCTCGAGCGGGGTCGTCCTACGAGCAGTACTTC. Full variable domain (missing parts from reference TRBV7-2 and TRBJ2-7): GAGVSQSPSNKVTEKGKDVELRCDPISGHTALYWYRQSLGQGLEFLIYFQGNSAPDKSGLPSDRFSAERTGGSVSTLTIQRTQQEDSAVYLCASSLSRAGSSYEQYFGPGTRLTVT.